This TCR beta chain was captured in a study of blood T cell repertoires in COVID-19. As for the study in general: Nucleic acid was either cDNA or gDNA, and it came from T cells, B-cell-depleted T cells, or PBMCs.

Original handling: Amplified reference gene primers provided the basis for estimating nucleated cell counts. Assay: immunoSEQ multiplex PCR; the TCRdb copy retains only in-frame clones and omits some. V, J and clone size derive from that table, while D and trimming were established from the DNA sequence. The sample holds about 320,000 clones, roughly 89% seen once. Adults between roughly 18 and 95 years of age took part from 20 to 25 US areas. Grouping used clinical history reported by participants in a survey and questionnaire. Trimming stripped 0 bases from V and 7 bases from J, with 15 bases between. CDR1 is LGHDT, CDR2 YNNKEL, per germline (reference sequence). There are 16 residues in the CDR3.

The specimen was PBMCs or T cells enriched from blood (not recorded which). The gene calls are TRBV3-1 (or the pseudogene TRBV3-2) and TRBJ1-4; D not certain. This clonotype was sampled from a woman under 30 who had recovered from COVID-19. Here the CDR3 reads CASSQDSLARSEKLFF. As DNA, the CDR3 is TGTGCCAGCAGCCAAGATAGCCTAGCCCGGAGTGAAAAACTGTTTTTT.